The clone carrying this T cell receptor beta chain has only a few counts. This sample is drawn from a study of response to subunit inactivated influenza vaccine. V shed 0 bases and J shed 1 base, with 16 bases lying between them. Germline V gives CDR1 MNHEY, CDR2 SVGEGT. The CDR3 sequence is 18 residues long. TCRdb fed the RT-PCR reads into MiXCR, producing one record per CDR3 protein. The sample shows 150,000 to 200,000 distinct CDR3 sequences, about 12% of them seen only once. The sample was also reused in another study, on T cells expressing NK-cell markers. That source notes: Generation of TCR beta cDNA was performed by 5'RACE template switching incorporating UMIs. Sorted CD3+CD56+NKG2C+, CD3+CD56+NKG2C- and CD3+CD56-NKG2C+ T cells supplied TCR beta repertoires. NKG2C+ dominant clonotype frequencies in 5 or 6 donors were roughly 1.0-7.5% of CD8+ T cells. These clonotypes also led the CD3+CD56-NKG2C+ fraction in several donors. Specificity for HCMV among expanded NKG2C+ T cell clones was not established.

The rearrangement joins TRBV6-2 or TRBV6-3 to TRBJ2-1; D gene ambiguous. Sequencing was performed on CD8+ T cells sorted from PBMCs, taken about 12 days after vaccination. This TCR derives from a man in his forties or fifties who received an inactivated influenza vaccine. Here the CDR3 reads CASSYSKLDPQSYNEQFF. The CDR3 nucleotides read TGTGCCAGCAGTTACTCGAAATTGGACCCCCAGTCCTACAATGAGCAGTTCTTC.